What follows describes a single T cell receptor beta chain. What it binds is unknown. They built TCR cDNA with 5'RACE template switching, a step that put in a universal primer site and UMIs. TCRdb re-called the 5' RACE reads through MiXCR, storing one row per CDR3 protein. The sample lists 110,000 to 150,000 distinct CDR3 sequences, about 6.2% occurring once. The data were taken from a study of T cells after yellow fever vaccination. Findings and limits, study-wide: CD4 and CD8 compartments shared a small share of clonotypes.

This CDR3 has 14 amino acids. The V segment lost 6 bases and the J segment 3 bases; nucleotides outside the gene matches: 4. Germline values: CDR1 LNHNV, CDR2 YYDKDF (reference sequence). This TCR derives from a man under 40 who received the YFV17D yellow fever vaccine. This chain links TRBV15 with TRBJ2-7; 11 positions match TRBD1. The sample was CD4+ T cells sorted from PBMCs, taken 10 days after the yellow fever booster vaccination. CDR3 nucleotide sequence: TGTGCCACCAGACGGACAGGGGGCAGCTACGAGCAGTACTTC. Translation: CATRRTGGSYEQYF.